These 2 T cell receptor beta chains share one sample of origin, sequenced in a study of blood T cell repertoires in COVID-19. This table comes from immunoSEQ multiplex PCR, and its TCRdb copy is limited to in-frame clones, with some not included. This sample has approximately 300,000 clones; roughly nine tenths occur once, and the top ten carry 4.5% to 7%. The material sequenced was PBMCs or T cells enriched from blood (not recorded which). These receptors were collected from a woman aged 30 to 39 who had recovered from COVID-19.

The V and J genes are TRBV6-2 or TRBV6-3 and TRBJ2-7; TRBD1 agrees at 9 bases. Germline assignment: CDR1 MNHEY and CDR2 SVGEGT. The CDR3 totals 15 residues. J gave up 6 bases and V 0 bases, and 6 bases lay outside the gene matches. For the CDR3, the DNA is TGTGCCAGCAGTTACTCTTCCGGGACAGGGCCCGAGCAGTACTTC. It translates to CASSYSSGTGPEQYF.

This clone was detected once. The CDR3 protein is CASSAYAVTGNTIYF. The CDR3, as DNA: TGTGCCAGCAGCGCCTATGCGGTGACTGGAAACACCATATATTTT. This sequence joins TRBV7-6 and TRBJ1-3; D remains ambiguous. The CDR3 is made up of 15 amino acids. V lost 5 bases and J 2 bases, leaving 13 bases between the germline ends. Looked up from germline, CDR1 is SGHVS and CDR2 is FNYEAQ.